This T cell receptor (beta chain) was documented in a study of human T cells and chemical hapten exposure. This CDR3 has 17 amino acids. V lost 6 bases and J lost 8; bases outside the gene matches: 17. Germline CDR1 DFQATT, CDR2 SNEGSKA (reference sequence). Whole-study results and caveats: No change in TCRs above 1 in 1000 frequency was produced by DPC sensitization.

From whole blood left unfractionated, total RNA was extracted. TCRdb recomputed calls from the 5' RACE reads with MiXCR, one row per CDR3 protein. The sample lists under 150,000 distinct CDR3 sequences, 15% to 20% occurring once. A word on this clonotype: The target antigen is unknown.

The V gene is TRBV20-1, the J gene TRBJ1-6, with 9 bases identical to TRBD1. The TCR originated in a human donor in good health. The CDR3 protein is CSASALHTGGIYSPLHF. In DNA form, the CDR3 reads TGCAGTGCCAGCGCCCTCCACACAGGGGGCATTTATTCACCCCTCCACTTT.